Listed below are T cell receptor beta chains from one sample, sequenced in a study of T-cell memory formation after mild COVID-19. One entry per CDR3 protein, called by TCRdb with MiXCR from the 5' RACE reads. The table records about 38,000 distinct CDR3 sequences, approximately 10% of them present only once. The specimen was PBMCs or a T cell subset sorted from them (not recorded which). The source of these receptors is a man in his late teens or twenties who had mild COVID-19 (a few samples of this study predate the infection). Cell type and time point are not known. Both conserved end residues are part of each CDR3. Fields, in order: V gene, J gene, clone size, D gene, CDR3 DNA, CDR3 protein. A D gene is named only where the DNA matches it firmly. Size tells how often a clone was seen (once, few, many) or the class of an expanded clone, and some rows leave it out.

>TRBV25-1|TRBJ1-1|-|-
TGTGCCAGCGGAGGGACATCTTCGGGGGCTTTCTTT
CASGGTSSGAFF
>TRBV10-3|TRBJ2-1|few|TRBD2
TGTGCCATCAGGGGACTAGCGGGGGAAGAGCAGTTCTTC
CAIRGLAGEEQFF
>TRBV2|TRBJ2-1|many|TRBD2
TGTGCCAGCCCGCGGGGGACTACCGGGTATGAGCAGTTCTTC
CASPRGTTGYEQFF
>TRBV5-5|TRBJ1-1|many|TRBD1
TGTGCCAGCAGCCCCGATGGACAGGGAAGCATGAACACTGAAGCTTTCTTT
CASSPDGQGSMNTEAFF
>TRBV18|TRBJ2-1|few|-
TGTGCCAGCTCACCGAATCTTTTGGGCCGGACAAATGAGCAGTTCTTC
CASSPNLLGRTNEQFF
>TRBV18|TRBJ1-2|many|-
TGTGCCAGCTCACCACAGTTGGGGACTAACTATGGCTACACCTTC
CASSPQLGTNYGYTF
>TRBV20-1|TRBJ2-7|many|-
TGCAGTGCTGCCCTCCCCTCTCTTGGGTCGTACGAGCAGTACTTC
CSAALPSLGSYEQYF
>TRBV9|TRBJ2-3|many|TRBD1
TGTGCCAGCAGCTCTAGGACAGGGTCAGATACGCAGTATTTT
CASSSRTGSDTQYF
>TRBV2|TRBJ2-3|many|-
TGTGCCAGCAGTTCAGACAGGTCCCCCACAGATACGCAGTATTTT
CASSSDRSPTDTQYF
>TRBV20-1|TRBJ2-3|many|-
TGCAGTGCCTTACCTGTCCTGTTCACGGATACGCAGTATTTT
CSALPVLFTDTQYF
>TRBV5-5|TRBJ2-7|once|-
TGTGCCAGCAGCTTTTCCGGCGGATTCTCCTACGAGCAGTACTTC
CASSFSGGFSYEQYF
>TRBV5-1|TRBJ1-1|many|-
TGCGCCAGCAGTCTGGGATCAGAGACTGAAGCTTTCTTT
CASSLGSETEAFF
>TRBV4-2|TRBJ2-2|many|-
TGTGCCAGCAGCCAAACCACAGGGTTTAGCGGGGAGCTGTTTTTT
CASSQTTGFSGELFF
>TRBV20-1|TRBJ1-1|-|TRBD1
TGCAGTGCTAGAGACCTAGGGGGACAGGGAGATAGGGGGTTAGTATACACTGAAGCTTTCTTT
CSARDLGGQGDRGLVYTEAFF
>TRBV5-1|TRBJ1-1|many|-
TGCGCCAGCAGCTTAAACGGGGATTGGACTGAAGCTTTCTTT
CASSLNGDWTEAFF
>TRBV28|TRBJ2-3|many|TRBD2
TGTGCCAGCAGTTGGGCTAGCGGGGGCACAGATACGCAGTATTTT
CASSWASGGTDTQYF
>TRBV20-1|TRBJ1-6|few|-
TGCAGTGCTCGAGGGACCCCCGGGAATTCACCCCTCCACTTT
CSARGTPGNSPLHF
>TRBV12-3/TRBV12-4|TRBJ2-1|many|-
TGTGCCAGCAGTTTACCGCAGGAAGGGGTCAATGAGCAGTTCTTC
CASSLPQEGVNEQFF
>TRBV6-5|TRBJ1-6|many|-
TGTGCCAGCAGTTACGAGACGTATAATTCACCCCTCCACTTT
CASSYETYNSPLHF
>TRBV6-5|TRBJ1-3|many|-
TGTGTCGGACTATTCAACGGGGACACCATATATTTT
CVGLFNGDTIYF
>TRBV20-1|TRBJ2-5|many|-
TGCAGTGCTAGGCTCCCGGGACTTTACGAAGATCAAGAGACCCAGTACTTC
CSARLPGLYEDQETQYF
>TRBV5-6|TRBJ1-3|-|-
TGTGCCAGCAGCCCTACAGTCTCTGGAAACACCATATATTTT
CASSPTVSGNTIYF
>TRBV7-2|TRBJ2-4|many|TRBD1
TGTGCCAGCAGCAACCCGACAGGGGGATTAAACATTCAGTACTTC
CASSNPTGGLNIQYF
>TRBV10-1|TRBJ2-3|many|-
TGCGCCAGCAGTGAGTCCCGAACGCAGTATTTT
CASSESRTQYF
>TRBV15|TRBJ1-4|many|-
TGTGCCACCAGCAGATCCTACAGGGAAGTGGATGAAAAACTGTTTTTT
CATSRSYREVDEKLFF
>TRBV24-1|TRBJ2-5|many|-
TGTGCCACCAGTGATTTCTCAACAGGGGGGGAGATAGAGGAGACCCAGTACTTC
CATSDFSTGGEIEETQYF
>TRBV15|TRBJ1-4|many|TRBD1
TGTGCCACCAGCGACAGGGTGACTGAAAAACTGTTTTTT
CATSDRVTEKLFF
>TRBV5-1|TRBJ2-1|many|TRBD2
TGCGCCAGCAGCCCGGTAGCGGGAAGCTCCTACAATGAGCAGTTCTTC
CASSPVAGSSYNEQFF
>TRBV20-1|TRBJ1-2|many|TRBD1
TGCAGTGCTATCCTAGGACAGGCCAACTATGGCTACACCTTC
CSAILGQANYGYTF
>TRBV7-8|TRBJ2-7|many|TRBD1
TGTGCCAGCAGTTTGGACAGGGTGGCCTCCTACGAGCAGTACTTC
CASSLDRVASYEQYF
>TRBV2|TRBJ1-2|many|TRBD1
TGTGCCAGCAGGCTCCCGGGACAGCTACTATCCTTC
CASRLPGQLLSF
>TRBV24-1|TRBJ2-3|-|TRBD1
TGTGCCGCCAGTGATCTGTTGGGACCAGGGGGCGTAGATACGCAGTATTTT
CAASDLLGPGGVDTQYF
>TRBV4-3|TRBJ2-1|many|-
TGCGCCAGCAGCCAAGACTTCCCGGGACGTAACTACAATGAGCAGTTCTTC
CASSQDFPGRNYNEQFF
>TRBV28|TRBJ2-3|many|-
TGTGCCAGCAGTTCCCGATATATTAGGGTTAGCACAGATACGCAGTATTTT
CASSSRYIRVSTDTQYF
>TRBV6-5|TRBJ1-5|few|-
TGTGCCAGCAGTCCGCGGACGAACCTGGGCAATCAGCCCCAGCATTTT
CASSPRTNLGNQPQHF
>TRBV6-5|TRBJ2-3|few|TRBD2
TGTGCCAGCAGTTCCTGGACTAGCGGCACAGATACGCAGTATTTT
CASSSWTSGTDTQYF
>TRBV5-5|TRBJ1-6|many|-
TGTGCCAGCAGCTTGGGCCACGTCTCCCGTGGATATAATTCACCCCTCCACTTT
CASSLGHVSRGYNSPLHF
>TRBV29-1|TRBJ1-4|many|-
TGCAGCGTTGGTCAAGGGAGAACTAATGAAAAACTGTTTTTT
CSVGQGRTNEKLFF
>TRBV5-1|TRBJ2-1|many|-
TGCGCCAGCAGCTTGTACCAGGGTTCATACAATGAGCAGTTCTTC
CASSLYQGSYNEQFF
>TRBV12-5|TRBJ2-1|many|-
TGTGCTAGTGCACACCCTAAGGGGGAGCAGTTCTTC
CASAHPKGEQFF
>TRBV15|TRBJ2-5|many|-
TGTGCCACCAGCAGAGGAAGTCAGGGAGTGGAGACCCAGTACTTC
CATSRGSQGVETQYF
>TRBV6-5|TRBJ2-1|many|TRBD2
TGTGCCAGCAGTTACTCGGGGGGGTCCTACAATGAGCAGTTCTTC
CASSYSGGSYNEQFF
>TRBV12-3/TRBV12-4|TRBJ1-4|-|-
TGTGCCAGCAGCACATATACACGGAATGAAAAACTGTTTTTT
CASSTYTRNEKLFF
>TRBV7-9|TRBJ1-4|many|-
TGTGCCAGCAGCTCAGGGTCCCGCGGGGCTAATGAAAAACTGTTTTTT
CASSSGSRGANEKLFF
>TRBV7-3|TRBJ2-7|many|-
TGTGCCAGCAGCTTACAGGGCGGCTACGAGCAGTACTTC
CASSLQGGYEQYF